This TCR beta chain was observed in a study of T-cell memory formation after mild COVID-19. The CDR3 consists of 17 residues. Between the trimmed V and J ends, which lost 0 bases and 9 bases, there was a span of 19 bases. Germline CDR1 SGHRS, CDR2 YFSETQ. One entry per CDR3 protein results from TCRdb running MiXCR on the 5' RACE reads. The sample lists 100,000 or so distinct CDR3 sequences, around 10% occurring once. The genes are TRBV5-1 and TRBJ1-6; TRBD1 is a possible D gene (6 bases). The sample was PBMCs or a T cell subset sorted from them (not recorded which). The sequence was obtained from a man aged 18-30 years who had mild COVID-19 (a few samples of this study predate the infection). Cell type and time point are not known. CDR3 sequence: CASSLVTGDRAGSPLHF. CDR3 nucleotide sequence: TGCGCCAGCAGCTTGGTGACAGGAGATCGAGCGGGTTCACCCCTCCACTTT.